This entry describes one T cell receptor beta chain. The CDR3 spans 13 residues. The V gene's germline CDR1 is SGHNT and CDR2 YENEEA. Trimming took off 3 bases at V and 4 bases at J, with 6 bases between the two ends. This record belongs to a study of blood T cell repertoires in COVID-19. Overall study context: Sites in the United States, Italy and Spain provided acute and convalescent COVID-19 samples. T cells, B-cell-depleted T cells, or PBMCs provided the cDNA or gDNA that served as material.

Authors' methods: The assay estimated nucleated cells by amplifying reference gene primers. The data were produced by immunoSEQ multiplex PCR, yet TCRdb's version contains in-frame clones alone and is incomplete. Clonal size and the V and J genes are those of that table, whereas D and trimming came from the DNA. The table lists about 230,000 clones, roughly 90% of them singletons. The sample consisted of peripheral blood. The sequence derives from a woman in her fifties or sixties with acute or convalescent COVID-19. This chain uses TRBV11-3 with TRBJ2-2; no clear D gene. The CDR3 protein is CASSLTLTGELFF. The CDR3 DNA is TGTGCCAGCAGCTTGACTCTCACCGGGGAGCTGTTTTTT.